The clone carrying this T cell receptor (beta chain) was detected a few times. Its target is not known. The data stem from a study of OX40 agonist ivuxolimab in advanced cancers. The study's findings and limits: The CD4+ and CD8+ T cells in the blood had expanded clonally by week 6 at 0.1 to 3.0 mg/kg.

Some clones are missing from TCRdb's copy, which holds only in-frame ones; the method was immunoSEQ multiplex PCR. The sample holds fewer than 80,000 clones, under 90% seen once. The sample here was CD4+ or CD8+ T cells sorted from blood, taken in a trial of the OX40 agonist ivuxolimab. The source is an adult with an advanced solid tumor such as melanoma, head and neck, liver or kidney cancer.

DNA for the CDR3: TGTGCCAGCAGTTACTTCCCGAACACTGAAGCTTTCTTT. It encodes CASSYFPNTEAFF. The chain links TRBV6-6 to TRBJ1-1; D not resolved. The germline CDR1 and CDR2 sequences are MNHNY and SVGAGI (reference sequence). Deletions cut 1 base from V and 1 base from J, with 4 bases between. CDR3 length: 13 amino acids.